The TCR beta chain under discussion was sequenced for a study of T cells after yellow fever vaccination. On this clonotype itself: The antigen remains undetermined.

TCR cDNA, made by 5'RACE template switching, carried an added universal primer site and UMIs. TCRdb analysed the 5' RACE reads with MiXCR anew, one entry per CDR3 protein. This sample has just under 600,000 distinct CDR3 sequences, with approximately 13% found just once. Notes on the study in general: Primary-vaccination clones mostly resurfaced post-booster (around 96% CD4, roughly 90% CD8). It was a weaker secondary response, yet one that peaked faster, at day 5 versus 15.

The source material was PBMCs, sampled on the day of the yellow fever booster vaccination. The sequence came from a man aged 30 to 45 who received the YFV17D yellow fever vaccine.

The CDR3 spells CASSYTQSNQPQHF. The CDR3 coding sequence is TGTGCCAGCAGTTACACACAGAGTAATCAGCCCCAGCATTTT. The rearrangement links TRBV6-5 to TRBJ1-5, with D hard to call. CDR3 length: 14 residues. With 2 bases removed from V and 4 bases from J, the gap between germline ends came to 9 bases. CDR1 MNHEY and CDR2 SVGAGI come from the germline V gene.